Presented here are 18 T cell receptor beta chains from one specimen sequenced in a study of glioma-infiltrating T cells. Using RNA template, CDR3s of TCR alpha and beta were amplified with iRepertoire arm-PCR. TCRdb reanalysed the multiplex PCR reads using MiXCR and keeps one entry per CDR3 protein. Here the sample spans 400,000 or so distinct CDR3 sequences, less than 50% being singletons. The sequencing input was glioma tissue, nonneoplastic brain tissue, or PBMCs (not recorded which). The receptors come from a human donor with low-grade glioma or glioblastoma, undergoing nonglioma brain surgery, or in good health (not recorded which).

Written as DNA, the CDR3 is TGTGCCAGCAGCTTTCGCCGGACTAGCGGAATCACAGATACGCAGTATTTT. This sequence encodes CASSFRRTSGITDTQYF. V gene TRBV7-6 combines with J gene TRBJ2-3; 10 bases match TRBD2. The germline V gene has CDR1 SGHVS and CDR2 FNYEAQ. The CDR3 length is 17 residues. V lost 3 bases, J lost 2 bases, and 8 bases stayed unmatched.

In its sample, this clonotype was seen a few times. The chain carries TRBV20-1 and TRBJ2-1; 9 positions match TRBD1. CDR3 size: 15 residues. Per the germline V gene, CDR1 is DFQATT and CDR2 is SNEGSKA (reference sequence). V trimming: 4 bases; J trimming: 7 bases; junction bases outside the gene matches: 11. The CDR3 protein is CSAILWTGAENEQFF. CDR3 in DNA: TGCAGTGCTATACTGTGGACAGGGGCCGAGAATGAGCAGTTCTTC.

This clonotype was found many times. The chain couples TRBV7-6 to TRBJ2-7; D remains unclear. The CDR3 totals 12 residues. Trimming took 4 bases from V and 0 from J, leaving 4 bases between them. Germline V gene sequence: CDR1 SGHVS, CDR2 FNYEAQ. The CDR3 sequence is CASSSLSYEQYF. DNA of the CDR3: TGTGCCAGCAGCTCCCTCTCCTACGAGCAGTACTTC.

The chain carries TRBV7-9 and TRBJ1-6; 7 nucleotides line up with TRBD1. The trim removed 8 bases at V and 8 bases at J, leaving 9 bases unmatched. The germline V gene has CDR1 SEHNR and CDR2 FQNEAQ (reference sequence). CDR3 length equals 14 residues. The CDR3 region is CASSTGQKDSPLHF. CDR3 nucleotide sequence: TGTGCCAGCTCAACGGGACAGAAAGATTCACCCCTCCACTTT.

The V gene is TRBV15, the J gene TRBJ2-7; maybe TRBD1 (5 bases). V lost 4 bases and J 7 bases, leaving 14 bases between the germline ends. The CDR3 is 13 amino acids. In germline, CDR1 is LNHNV, CDR2 YYDKDF (reference sequence). CDR3 amino acids: CATSIGHEYEQYF. The CDR3 DNA sequence: TGTGCCACCAGCATCGGACACGAGTATGAGCAGTACTTC. The variable domain in full, completed from reference TRBV15 and TRBJ2-7, reads DAMVIQNPRYQVTQFGKPVTLSCSQTLNHNVMYWYQQKSSQAPKLLFHYYDKDFNNEADTPDNFQSRRPNTSFCFLDIRSPGLGDTAMYLCATSIGHEYEQYFGPGTRLTVT.

This clonotype occurred many times. This chain connects TRBV6-2 or TRBV6-3 to TRBJ1-1, with 8 positions matching TRBD1. V shed 2 bases, J shed 5 bases, and the junction held 7 bases outside the gene matches. Germline CDR1 and CDR2: MNHEY and SVGEGT. The CDR3 extends over 15 amino acids. CDR3 amino acids: CASSYRTTGGTEAFF. The CDR3 DNA follows: TGTGCCAGCAGTTACCGTACCACAGGGGGAACTGAAGCTTTCTTT.

The chain has TRBV27 and TRBJ2-1; the D call may be TRBD1 or TRBD2 (5 bases each). Germline V lookup: CDR1 MNHEY, CDR2 SMNVEV (reference sequence). With 3 bases removed from V and 1 base from J, the gap between germline ends came to 13 bases. The CDR3 runs to 16 residues. The CDR3, as DNA: TGTGCCAGCAGTTTGTGGGGGTATGGATCCTACAATGAGCAGTTCTTC. This translates into CASSLWGYGSYNEQFF.

This clonotype has a count of ten or more. This sequence joins TRBV6-1 and TRBJ2-7, with 8 bases that match TRBD1. The germline CDR1 and CDR2 sequences are MNHNS and SASEGT. CDR3 length: 14 amino acids. With 6 bases clipped from V and 3 bases from J, the junction kept 7 bases outside the gene matches. CDR3 residues: CASRPRQGYYEQYF. The CDR3 region has the DNA TGTGCCAGCAGACCTCGACAGGGGTACTACGAGCAGTACTTC.

V and J are TRBV3-1 and TRBJ2-1, with 11 bases identical to TRBD2. The length of the CDR3 is 18 residues. Germline V gene lookup returns CDR1 LGHDT and CDR2 YNNKEL (reference sequence). Trimming cost V 1 base and J 3 bases; bases outside gene matches: 8. CDR3 sequence reads: CASSQGPQLAGVYNEQFF. The CDR3 DNA follows: TGTGCCAGCAGCCAAGGTCCCCAACTAGCGGGGGTCTACAATGAGCAGTTCTTC.

The V call is TRBV11-3, the J call TRBJ2-1; TRBD1 is a possible D gene (5 bases). V was pared by 3 bases and J by 15 bases, with 15 bases between. Per the germline V gene, CDR1 is SGHNT and CDR2 is YENEEA. There are 12 residues in the CDR3. Here the CDR3 DNA reads TGTGCCAGCAGCTTTGGGGCCTCTCCCCGGTTCTTC. It is translated as CASSFGASPRFF.

This chain connects TRBV27 to TRBJ2-7; D ambiguous. The V end lost 4 bases, the J end lost 2 bases, and 18 bases lay between the germline ends. In germline, CDR1 is MNHEY, CDR2 SMNVEV (reference sequence). CDR3 length: 16 residues. CDR3: CASSSSLVGLTYEQYF. CDR3 nucleotide sequence: TGTGCCAGCAGTTCTTCCCTGGTTGGGCTAACCTACGAGCAGTACTTC.

This clonotype was found once. A much bigger clone sits one base away, suggesting this may be a read error. The chain couples TRBV6-2 or TRBV6-3 to TRBJ2-3; perhaps TRBD2 as D (6 bases). Germline-derived CDR1 and CDR2 are MNHEY and SVGEGT. The V gene lost 6 bases and the J gene lost 4 bases, with 14 bases spanning the gap. The CDR3 has 14 amino acids. The CDR3 here is CASRMGTLADTQYF. CDR3 nucleotides: TGTGCCAGCAGGATGGGGACTCTCGCAGATACGCAGTATTTT.

The V gene is TRBV7-2, the J gene TRBJ1-1, with a possible D match to TRBD1 (6 bases). Germline loops: CDR1 SGHTA, CDR2 FQGNSA. The V end was cut by 5 bases, the J end by 4 bases, with 14 bases between. The CDR3 has 14 amino acids. The chain's CDR3 is CASSVQGEVTEAFF. CDR3 bases: TGTGCCAGCAGCGTACAGGGTGAGGTCACTGAAGCTTTCTTT.

This chain connects TRBV5-1 to TRBJ2-7; 9 nucleotides line up with TRBD2. This CDR3 is 18 amino acids long. J gave up 0 bases and V 4 bases, and 14 bases lay outside the gene matches. Germline values: CDR1 SGHRS, CDR2 YFSETQ. The chain's CDR3 is CASSQRLADMTGSYEQYF. DNA for the CDR3: TGCGCCAGCAGCCAGCGACTAGCGGACATGACCGGCTCCTACGAGCAGTACTTC.

With regard to this clonotype: This is likely a read error, given that the CDR3 carries no conserved phenylalanine or tryptophan at its end. The chain joins TRBV2 to TRBJ2-6; D remains unclear. V lost 7 bases and J 0 bases, leaving 4 bases between the germline ends. Germline assignment: CDR1 SNHLY and CDR2 FYNNEI. The CDR3 covers 13 residues. The CDR3 loop reads CASTRSGANVLTS. In nucleotides, the CDR3 is TGTGCCAGCACTCGCTCTGGGGCCAACGTCCTGACTTCC.

The gene calls are TRBV20-1 and TRBJ2-7; D is unresolved. This CDR3 is 11 amino acids long. V lost 5 bases and J lost 3, with 8 bases in between. The germline CDR1 and CDR2 sequences are DFQATT and SNEGSKA (reference sequence). For the CDR3, the DNA is TGCAGTGCTGGGGTCCTCTACGAGCAGTACTTC. Its translation: CSAGVLYEQYF.

The chain uses TRBV19 and TRBJ2-1, with a weak D call TRBD1 (6 bases). Germline V CDR1 and CDR2: LNHDA, SQIVND (reference sequence). This CDR3 contains 13 residues. V was pared by 5 bases and J by 11 bases, with 16 bases between. The CDR3 loop reads CASSVSPGAQQFF. CDR3 DNA: TGTGCCAGTAGTGTATCACCAGGGGCCCAGCAGTTCTTC.

The chain couples TRBV7-2 to TRBJ2-7, with 13 bases matching TRBD2. V dropped 3 bases and J dropped 8; count of bases not matched to a gene: 10. Germline values: CDR1 SGHTA, CDR2 FQGNSA. CDR3 length: 16 residues. CDR3: CASSLVPGLAGPQQYF. In DNA, the CDR3 is TGTGCCAGCAGCTTGGTCCCGGGACTAGCGGGGCCGCAGCAGTACTTC.